This TCR beta chain was recovered during a study of T cell changes during pregnancy in multiple sclerosis (dated 2019 in TCRdb). In the study overall: In women with multiple sclerosis, the researchers looked at how the T cell repertoire shifted as pregnancy progressed.

CDR1 and CDR2, per the germline V gene (reference sequence), are SGHNT and YYREEE. There are 14 amino acids in the CDR3, from cysteine to phenylalanine inclusive. Only the CDR3 region is kept as DNA, spanning 42 bases read in frame from base 1. V is reduced by 0 bases and J by 7 bases, leaving a spacing of 14 bases between them. The sample holds a few counts of this clone. Which antigen it targets is not known. One base away there is no much larger clone; base qualities are not given. Library creation used the immunoSEQ multiplex PCR assay. TCRdb provides this immuneACCESS table in a form limited to in-frame rearrangements. Some clones are lacking; in checked studies, under half of them reflect an unresolved V gene, and why the rest are absent is not known. The sample data list 17,000 or so clones, and more than 70% of these were observed just once. 15% to 20% of the sample belongs to the ten largest clones.

The sequence came from a female donor in good health, enrolled as a control in a pregnancy study. The sequencing used CD8+ T cells from peripheral blood mononuclear cells, collected in the third trimester of pregnancy. The chain couples TRBV5-4 to TRBJ2-7; TRBD2 is perhaps the D gene, given 6 matching bases. The bases read TGTGCCAGCAGCTTGGCGAAGGGGACTTGGGAGCAGTACTTC. Its product reads: CASSLAKGTWEQYF.